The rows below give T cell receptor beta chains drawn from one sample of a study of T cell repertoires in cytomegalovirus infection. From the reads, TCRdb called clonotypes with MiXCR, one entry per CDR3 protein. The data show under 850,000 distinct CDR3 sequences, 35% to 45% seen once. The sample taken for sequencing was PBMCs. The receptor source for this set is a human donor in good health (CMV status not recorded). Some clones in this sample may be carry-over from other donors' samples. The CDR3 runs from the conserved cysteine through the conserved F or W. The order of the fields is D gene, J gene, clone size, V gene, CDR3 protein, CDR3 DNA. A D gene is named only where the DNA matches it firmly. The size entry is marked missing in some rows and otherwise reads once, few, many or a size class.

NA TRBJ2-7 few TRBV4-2 CASSQAGTPNYEQYF TGTGCCAGCAGCCAAGCCGGGACACCAAACTACGAGCAGTACTTC
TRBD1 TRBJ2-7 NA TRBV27 CASRLESGQLYEQYF TGTGCCAGCAGGCTAGAATCGGGACAGCTCTACGAGCAGTACTTC
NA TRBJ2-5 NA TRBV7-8 CASSFWRDSETQYF TGTGCCAGCAGCTTCTGGCGGGACTCGGAGACCCAGTACTTC
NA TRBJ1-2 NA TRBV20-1 CSAPREANYGYTF TGCAGTGCCCCCCGGGAGGCCAACTATGGCTACACCTTC
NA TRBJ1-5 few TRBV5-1 CASSLEGGYQPQHF TGCGCCAGCAGCTTGGAGGGGGGGTATCAGCCCCAGCATTTT
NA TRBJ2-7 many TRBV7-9 CASSPTDGDYEQYF TGTGCCAGCAGCCCTACTGACGGTGACTACGAGCAGTACTTC
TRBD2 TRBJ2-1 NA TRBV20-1 CSADVLAGVGNEQFF TGCAGTGCCGACGTACTAGCGGGAGTTGGGAATGAGCAGTTCTTC
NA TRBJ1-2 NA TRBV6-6 CASSTRQMTNYGYPF TGTGCCAGCAGTACAAGACAAATGACGAACTATGGCTACCCCTTC
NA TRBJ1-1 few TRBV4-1 CASSEGFRRDTEAFF TGCGCCAGCAGCGAAGGTTTTCGGAGGGACACTGAAGCTTTCTTT
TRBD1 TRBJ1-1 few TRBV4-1 CASSQGDRVIVGTEAFF TGCGCCAGCAGCCAAGGGGACAGGGTTATTGTAGGCACTGAAGCTTTCTTT
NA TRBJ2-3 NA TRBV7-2 CASSLRVNTQYF TGTGCCAGCAGCTTAAGGGTGAATACGCAGTATTTT
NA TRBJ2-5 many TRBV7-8 CASSQLGGNLGETQYF TGTGCCAGCAGCCAGCTCGGGGGAAATTTGGGAGAGACCCAGTACTTC
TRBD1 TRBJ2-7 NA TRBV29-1 CSVGHSRGTGAIHEQYF TGCAGCGTCGGTCACTCACGAGGGACAGGGGCTATCCACGAGCAGTACTTC
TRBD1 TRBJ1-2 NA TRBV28 CASSSPGQGHYGYTF TGTGCCAGCAGTTCACCGGGACAGGGGCACTATGGCTACACCTTC
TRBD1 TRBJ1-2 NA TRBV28 CASSSPPDRESYGYTF TGTGCCAGCAGTTCCCCACCGGACAGGGAGTCCTATGGCTACACCTTC
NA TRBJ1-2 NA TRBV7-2 CASSSLLRGGTYGYTF TGTGCCAGCAGCTCTTTACTTCGGGGGGGAACTTATGGCTACACCTTC
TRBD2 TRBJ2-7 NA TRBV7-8 CASSSWPGQGEPPPLAGGHREQYF TGTGCCAGCAGCTCTTGGCCAGGACAGGGGGAGCCCCCGCCTCTAGCGGGGGGGCACCGCGAGCAGTACTTC
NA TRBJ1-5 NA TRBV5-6 CASSLRPDSNQPQHF TGTGCCAGCAGCTTGAGGCCCGATAGCAATCAGCCCCAGCATTTT
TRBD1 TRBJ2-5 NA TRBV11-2 CSSSLQGAWQETNYF TGTTCCAGCAGCCTACAGGGGGCTTGGCAAGAGACCAATTACTTC
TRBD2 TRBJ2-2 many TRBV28 CASRNRGLAIITGELFF TGTGCCAGCAGAAACCGGGGACTAGCGATTATTACCGGGGAGCTGTTTTTT
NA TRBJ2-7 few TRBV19 CASRPGRRSYEQYF TGTGCCAGTAGGCCGGGACGGCGCTCGTACGAGCAGTACTTC
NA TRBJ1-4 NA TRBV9 CASSVGATNEKLFF TGTGCCAGCAGCGTGGGGGCAACTAATGAAAAACTGTTTTTT
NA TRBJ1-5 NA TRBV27 CASGWRTDQPQHF TGTGCCAGCGGGTGGCGGACCGATCAGCCCCAGCATTTT
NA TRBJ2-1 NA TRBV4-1 CASSQDTADEQFF TGCGCCAGCAGCCAAGATACGGCGGATGAGCAGTTCTTC
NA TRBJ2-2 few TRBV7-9 CASSWPGGELFF TGTGCCAGCAGCTGGCCGGGCGGGGAGCTGTTTTTT
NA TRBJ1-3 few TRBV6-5 CASSNSGGDRGNTIYF TGTGCCAGCAGCAATAGCGGGGGAGATAGGGGAAACACCATATATTTT
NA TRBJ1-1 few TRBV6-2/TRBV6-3 CATREDGEAFF TGTGCCACGCGTGAGGACGGTGAAGCTTTCTTT
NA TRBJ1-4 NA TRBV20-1 CSANLQPTNEKLFF TGCAGTGCCAACCTGCAACCAACTAATGAAAAACTGTTTTTT
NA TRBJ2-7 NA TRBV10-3 CAISELGQSGYEQYF TGTGCCATCAGTGAGTTAGGGCAGTCGGGCTACGAGCAGTACTTC
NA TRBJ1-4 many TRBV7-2 CASSLDIGALATNEKLFF TGTGCCAGCAGCTTAGATATCGGGGCTCTTGCAACTAATGAAAAACTGTTTTTT
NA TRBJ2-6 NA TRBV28 CASSFTGLGRGANVLTF TGTGCCAGCAGTTTCACAGGTCTGGGTCGGGGGGCCAACGTCCTGACTTTC
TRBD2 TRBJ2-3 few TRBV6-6 CASSYLTSGRRDTQYF TGTGCCAGCAGTTACCTAACTAGCGGGAGGAGGGATACGCAGTATTTT
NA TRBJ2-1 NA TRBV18 CASSPLTGAGEQFF TGTGCCAGCTCACCTCTCACAGGGGCGGGGGAGCAGTTCTTC
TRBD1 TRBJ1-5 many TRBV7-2 CASSPDRALKQPQHF TGTGCCAGCAGCCCAGACAGGGCGCTGAAACAGCCCCAGCATTTT
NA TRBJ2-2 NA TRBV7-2 CASSLHLGNTGELFF TGTGCCAGCAGCTTACACCTCGGGAACACCGGGGAGCTGTTTTTT
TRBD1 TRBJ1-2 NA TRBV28 CASSSRQGGNYGYTF TGTGCCAGCAGCTCCCGACAGGGCGGGAACTATGGCTACACCTTC
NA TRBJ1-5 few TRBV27 CASSPRGGVITQPQHF TGTGCCAGCAGTCCGCGGGGGGGAGTAATAACTCAGCCCCAGCATTTT
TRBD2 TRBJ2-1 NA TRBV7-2 CASNAGVYSNEQFF TGTGCCAGCAACGCGGGAGTTTATTCCAATGAGCAGTTCTTC
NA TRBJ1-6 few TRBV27 CASSADGYNSPLHF TGTGCCAGCAGTGCCGACGGCTATAATTCACCCCTCCACTTT
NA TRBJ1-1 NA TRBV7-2 CASSKDRGAAEAFF TGTGCCAGCAGCAAAGATCGGGGGGCTGCTGAAGCTTTCTTT
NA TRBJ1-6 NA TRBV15 CATSTSGGLYSPLHF TGTGCCACCAGCACTAGTGGGGGGTTATACTCACCCCTCCACTTT
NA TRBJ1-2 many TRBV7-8 CASSLMGQIYGYTF TGTGCCAGCAGCTTAATGGGACAAATCTATGGCTACACCTTC
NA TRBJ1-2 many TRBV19 CASSGSYGYTF TGTGCCAGTTCGGGGTCTTATGGCTACACCTTC
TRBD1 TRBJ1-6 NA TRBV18 CASSPGGTGLNSPLHF TGTGCCAGCTCACCAGGGGGGACAGGCCTTAATTCACCCCTCCACTTT
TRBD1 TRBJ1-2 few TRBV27 CASRNLGQGAYGYTF TGTGCCAGCAGAAATTTGGGACAGGGGGCCTATGGCTACACCTTC
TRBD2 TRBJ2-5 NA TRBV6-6 CASSAPASGYKETQYF TGTGCCAGCAGTGCACCGGCTAGCGGGTACAAAGAGACCCAGTACTTC
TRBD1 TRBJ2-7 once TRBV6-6 CASRSVAGGYEQYF TGTGCCAGCAGGTCTGTGGCAGGGGGCTACGAGCAGTACTTC
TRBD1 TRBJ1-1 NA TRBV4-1 CASSQPWDRGTEAFF TGCGCCAGCAGCCAGCCTTGGGACAGGGGAACTGAAGCTTTCTTT
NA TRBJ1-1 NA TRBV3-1 CASSQVQGLSEAFF TGTGCCAGCAGCCAAGTACAGGGCTTATCTGAAGCTTTCTTT
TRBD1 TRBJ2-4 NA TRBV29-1 CSVVTGGRGAKNIQYF TGCAGCGTTGTGACAGGGGGTCGTGGGGCCAAAAACATTCAGTACTTC
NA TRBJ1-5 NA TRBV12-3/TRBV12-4 CASRRDFNQPQHF TGTGCCAGCAGGCGGGACTTCAATCAGCCCCAGCATTTT
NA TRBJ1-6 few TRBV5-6 CASSFQVASPLHF TGTGCCAGCAGCTTCCAGGTGGCTTCACCCCTCCACTTT
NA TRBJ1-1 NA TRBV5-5 CASSWALNTEAFF TGTGCCAGCAGCTGGGCTTTGAACACTGAAGCTTTCTTT
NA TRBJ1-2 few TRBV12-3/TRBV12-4 CASSFALKHRYTF TGTGCCAGCAGTTTCGCACTAAAGCATCGCTACACCTTC
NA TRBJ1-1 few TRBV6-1 CASSPFGATEAFF TGTGCCAGCAGCCCCTTCGGGGCGACCGAAGCTTTCTTT
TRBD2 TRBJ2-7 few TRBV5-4 CASSPGLAGDYYEQYF TGTGCCAGCAGCCCGGGACTAGCGGGGGACTACTACGAGCAGTACTTC
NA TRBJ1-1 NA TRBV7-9 CASSDRGRIEALF TGTGCCAGCAGCGACCGGGGCCGCATTGAAGCTTTATTT
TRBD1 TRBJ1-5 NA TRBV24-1 CATSDSTGAFNQPQHF TGTGCCACCAGTGACTCGACAGGGGCTTTTAATCAGCCCCAGCATTTT
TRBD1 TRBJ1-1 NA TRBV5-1 CASRSIETGPGEAFF TGCGCCAGCAGATCGATAGAGACAGGGCCCGGTGAAGCTTTCTTT
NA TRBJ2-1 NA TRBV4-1 CASSRNPPTTTTLSYNKQFF TGCGCCAGCAGCCGAAACCCGCCCACTACTACGACCCTCTCCTACAATAAGCAGTTCTTC